These 26 T cell receptor beta chains share one sample of origin, sequenced in a study of T cell repertoires in cytomegalovirus infection. These receptors lack a known antigen. TCRdb recomputed calls from the reads with MiXCR, one row per CDR3 protein. The profile covers 650,000 to 900,000 distinct CDR3 sequences, with 25% to 30% appearing a single time and around 13% taken by the ten largest. The sequencing used cultured CD8+ T cells from PBMCs, collected from culture after CMV antigen stimulation. The source is a human donor in good health (CMV status not recorded). Some clones in this sample may be carry-over from other donors' samples.

The rearrangement joins TRBV11-3 to TRBJ2-2; TRBD2 matches 8 bases. This CDR3 comprises 13 residues. The germline V gene encodes CDR1 SGHNT and CDR2 YENEEA. V trimming: 8 bases; J trimming: 7 bases; junction bases outside the gene matches: 6. CDR3 region: CASSGGPIGELFF. As DNA, the CDR3 is TGTGCCAGCTCGGGGGGGCCGATCGGGGAGCTGTTTTTT.

This clonotype was recorded a few times. The rearrangement links TRBV6-1 to TRBJ2-7; 9 bases are shared with TRBD1. With V trimmed by 3 bases and J by 3 bases, 9 bases remained unmatched. This CDR3 spans 16 amino acids. Germline loops: CDR1 MNHNS, CDR2 SASEGT. This chain's CDR3 is CASSDFVGTGNYEQYF. In nucleotides, the CDR3 is TGTGCCAGCAGTGATTTTGTTGGGACAGGGAACTACGAGCAGTACTTC.

This rearrangement joins TRBV20-1 to TRBJ2-2; 8 bases agree with TRBD2. The CDR3 consists of 15 residues. V was pared by 2 bases and J by 4 bases, with 6 bases of the junction left unmatched. From germline, CDR1 is DFQATT and CDR2 SNEGSKA (reference sequence). The CDR3 coding sequence is TGCAGTGCTAGACCAGCGGGGGCCGGCACCGGGGAGCTGTTTTTT. It encodes CSARPAGAGTGELFF.

The table lists this clonotype with many counts. The chain has TRBV12-3 or TRBV12-4 and TRBJ2-7; D might be TRBD2 (6 bases). Trimming removed 11 bases at V and 2 bases at J, with 10 bases between. This CDR3 spans 11 amino acids. CDR3 coding DNA: TGTGCCTCGGCGGGGACCTACGAGCAGTACTTC. Translation gives CASAGTYEQYF.

This clonotype showed up just a few times. This chain connects TRBV12-5 to TRBJ1-1; weak D call: TRBD1 (6 bases). CDR1 and CDR2 from the germline V gene are LGHNT and FRNRAP. Trimming took 11 bases from V and 0 from J, leaving 25 bases between them. The CDR3 extends over 17 amino acids. The CDR3 here is CAGDTGLQGLLNTEAFF. The CDR3 nucleotides are TGTGCTGGGGACACAGGGCTCCAAGGACTTCTGAACACTGAAGCTTTCTTT.

In this sample, this clonotype turned up many times. The rearrangement links TRBV7-6 to TRBJ1-3; the match to TRBD1 covers 7 bases. Trimming removed 5 bases from V and 2 bases from J; junction bases left unmatched: 6. Germline V gene sequence: CDR1 SGHVS, CDR2 FNYEAQ. The CDR3 extends over 15 amino acids. The CDR3 loop reads CASSAQGSTGNTIYF. CDR3 nucleotides: TGTGCCAGCAGCGCACAGGGGAGCACTGGAAACACCATATATTTT.

This clonotype was seen only a few times. This chain joins TRBV6-5 and TRBJ2-7; 7 positions match TRBD2. V shed 4 bases and J 3 bases; nucleotides not matched to a gene: 6. Per germline, CDR1 MNHEY and CDR2 SVGAGI. This CDR3 region has 14 residues. The CDR3 spells CASSWEGIFYEQYF. The CDR3 DNA reads TGTGCCAGCAGTTGGGAGGGGATATTCTACGAGCAGTACTTC.

This clonotype was detected many times. The V gene is TRBV7-8, the J gene TRBJ2-2; no clear D. Trimming pared 3 bases from V and 4 bases from J, leaving 9 bases between. Germline CDR1 and CDR2: SGHVS and FQNEAQ. The CDR3 runs to 14 residues. The CDR3 nucleotides read TGTGCCAGCAGCTTCGAAGTCATCACCGGGGAGCTGTTTTTT. Its protein product is CASSFEVITGELFF.

The J gene is TRBJ1-2, the V gene TRBV20-1; maybe TRBD1 (5 bases). The V gene lost 3 bases and the J gene lost 8 bases, with 22 bases spanning the gap. Germline V gives CDR1 DFQATT, CDR2 SNEGSKA (reference sequence). The CDR3 covers 15 residues. The CDR3 bases are TGCAGTGCTAGGCCCTCGGGGGAAGGTCCCCGGGGCTACACCTTC. Translation: CSARPSGEGPRGYTF.

This clonotype was counted many times. V and J are TRBV6-2 or TRBV6-3 and TRBJ2-1; D call uncertain. V gave up 2 bases and J gave up 6 bases, with 5 bases separating them. The germline gives CDR1 MNHEY, CDR2 SVGEGT. This CDR3 has 12 residues. The CDR3 protein is CASSYRVNEQFF. The CDR3 bases are TGTGCCAGCAGTTACAGGGTCAATGAGCAGTTCTTC.

This clonotype has just a few counts. The CDR3 sequence: CASSPVDRVAYEQYF. In DNA, the CDR3 is TGTGCCAGCAGCCCCGTGGACAGGGTAGCCTACGAGCAGTACTTC. The chain employs TRBV3-1 and TRBJ2-7; 8 bases are shared with TRBD1. CDR1 LGHDT and CDR2 YNNKEL come from the germline V gene (reference sequence). Losses at the gene ends were 4 bases for V and 2 bases for J; bases not matched to a gene: 7. CDR3 length: 15 residues.

This chain joins TRBV7-4 and TRBJ1-4; 8 nucleotides align to TRBD1. V dropped 0 bases and J dropped 5; count of bases not matched to a gene: 2. The CDR3 sequence is 15 residues long. Germline V gene data show CDR1 as SGHVT and CDR2 as SQSDAQ. The DNA for the CDR3 is TGTGCCAGCAGCTTAGCGCGACAGGGGAATGAAAAACTGTTTTTT. This encodes CASSLARQGNEKLFF.

This clonotype was observed a handful of times. The gene calls are TRBV19 and TRBJ1-1, with TRBD1 as a possible D gene (6 bases). Trimming stripped 5 bases from V and 0 bases from J, with 16 bases between. The V gene's germline CDR1 is LNHDA and CDR2 SQIVND (reference sequence). The CDR3 has 16 residues. Written as DNA, the CDR3 is TGTGCCAGTAGTTCGCGAAGGACAGCGATGAACACTGAAGCTTTCTTT. Protein sequence: CASSSRRTAMNTEAFF.

Only a few counts were recorded for this clonotype. The chain has TRBV11-2 and TRBJ2-7; D remains unclear. Germline V gives CDR1 SGHAT, CDR2 FQNNGV. The CDR3 runs to 14 residues. The V gene lost 8 bases and the J gene lost 3 bases, with 17 bases spanning the gap. The DNA for the CDR3 is TGTGCCAGCGCCGGCGATGGCAGGAGCTACGAGCAGTACTTC. This codes for CASAGDGRSYEQYF. Complete variable domain (other parts from reference TRBV11-2 and TRBJ2-7): EAGVAQSPRYKIIEKRQSVAFWCNPISGHATLYWYQQILGQGPKLLIQFQNNGVVDDSQLPKDRFSAERLKGVDSTLKIQPAKLEDSAVYLCASAGDGRSYEQYFGPGTRLTVT.

This clonotype appeared a few times. The rearrangement uses TRBV7-6 and TRBJ1-2; D possibly corresponds to TRBD1 (5 bases). Germline values: CDR1 SGHVS, CDR2 FNYEAQ. Trimming cost V 5 bases and J 2 bases, with 9 bases left between them. This CDR3 region has 13 residues. CDR3 loop: CASSGDRNYGYTF. CDR3 DNA: TGTGCCAGCAGCGGCGACAGAAACTATGGCTACACCTTC.

This clonotype was counted ten times or more. This rearrangement joins TRBV7-8 to TRBJ2-5; tentative D call: TRBD1 (6 bases). Germline assignment: CDR1 SGHVS and CDR2 FQNEAQ. Trimming took 1 base from V and 5 from J, leaving 11 bases between them. CDR3 length equals 14 residues. The CDR3 here is CASSLGAGVETQYF. The CDR3 region has the DNA TGTGCCAGCAGCTTAGGGGCAGGGGTTGAGACCCAGTACTTC.

This clonotype has a count of ten or more. The rearrangement links TRBV6-1 to TRBJ1-5, with 8 bases fitting TRBD1. The CDR3 covers 14 residues. The ends lost 4 bases at V and 5 bases at J; junction bases unmatched: 4. Germline V lookup: CDR1 MNHNS, CDR2 SASEGT. CDR3 nucleotides: TGTGCCAGCAGTGCCGGGACAGGCCATCAGCCCCAGCATTTT. This encodes CASSAGTGHQPQHF.

The table lists this clonotype with a few counts. V is TRBV27 and J is TRBJ1-1; 9 nucleotides agree with TRBD1. This CDR3 is built from 15 residues. Germline V CDR1 and CDR2: MNHEY, SMNVEV (reference sequence). V shed 7 bases, J shed 0 bases, and the junction held 6 bases outside the gene matches. CDR3 nucleotide sequence: TGTGCCAGCAAGGACAGGGGAAAATTGAACACTGAAGCTTTCTTT. This codes for CASKDRGKLNTEAFF.

This clonotype was picked up many times. The chain couples TRBV27 to TRBJ1-6, with 10 bases lining up with TRBD1. CDR1 is MNHEY, CDR2 SMNVEV, per germline (reference sequence). Trimming at V came to 6 bases and at J to 10 bases, leaving 6 bases not matched to a gene. The CDR3 spans 14 residues. CDR3 residues: CASSLGQGGSPLHF. Here the CDR3 DNA reads TGTGCCAGCAGCTTAGGACAGGGGGGATCACCCCTCCACTTT.

The chain recombines TRBV7-8 with TRBJ2-1, with 15 bases identical to TRBD2. Trimming cost V 1 base and J 10 bases; bases outside gene matches: 5. The germline CDR1 and CDR2 sequences are SGHVS and FQNEAQ. This CDR3 is 16 amino acids long. The CDR3 here is CASSLEPGTSGGEQFF. The CDR3 DNA reads TGTGCCAGCAGCTTAGAACCAGGGACTAGCGGGGGGGAGCAGTTCTTC.

V is TRBV4-1 and J is TRBJ1-2; D unclear. The CDR3 has 12 amino acids. Germline CDR1 and CDR2: MGHRA and YSYEKL. The germline V and J ends were trimmed by 0 bases and 3 bases, with 2 bases remaining between them. CDR3 sequence reads: CASSQEDYGYTF. The DNA for the CDR3 is TGCGCCAGCAGCCAAGAAGACTATGGCTACACCTTC.

This chain connects TRBV5-1 to TRBJ1-1; tentatively, D is TRBD1 (5 bases). The CDR3 spans 15 residues. Trimming cost V 7 bases and J 2 bases, with 18 bases left between them. CDR1 is SGHRS, CDR2 YFSETQ, per germline. This CDR3 is CASRLMGTANTEAFF. DNA of the CDR3: TGCGCCAGCCGACTGATGGGGACGGCCAACACTGAAGCTTTCTTT.

This clonotype appeared many times. V is TRBV27 and J is TRBJ1-2; no reliable D call. The CDR3 totals 14 residues. Per germline, CDR1 MNHEY and CDR2 SMNVEV (reference sequence). Trimming removed 6 bases from V and 7 bases from J, with 18 bases in between. CDR3 nucleotide sequence: TGTGCCAGCAGCCTACTCTTATCCCCAGGTGGCTACACCTTC. Amino acid sequence: CASSLLLSPGGYTF.

This clonotype was seen a handful of times. The chain has TRBV27 and TRBJ1-1, with D perhaps matching TRBD1 (5 bases). The CDR3 loop spans 13 amino acids. V was cut by 5 bases and J by 5 bases, with 12 bases left in between. CDR1 is MNHEY, CDR2 SMNVEV, per germline (reference sequence). This CDR3 reads CASSLAAGTEAFF. CDR3 DNA sequence: TGTGCCAGCAGTCTCGCGGCAGGGACTGAAGCTTTCTTT.

V is TRBV5-4 and J is TRBJ2-7, with a possible D match to TRBD1 (5 bases). The germline V and J ends were trimmed by 0 bases and 3 bases, with 10 bases remaining between them. Germline loops: CDR1 SGHNT, CDR2 YYREEE (reference sequence). This CDR3 comprises 14 residues. CDR3 in amino acids: CASSLGDSIYEQYF. The CDR3 DNA reads TGTGCCAGCAGCTTGGGTGACAGTATCTACGAGCAGTACTTC.

This clonotype was seen many times. J is TRBJ2-2 and V is TRBV24-1, with TRBD1 identical over 7 bases. The CDR3 runs 13 residues. V was pared by 7 bases and J by 4 bases, with 2 bases of the junction left unmatched. Germline V gene data show CDR1 as KGHDR and CDR2 as SFDVKD. The CDR3 here is CATSDRVTGELFF. As DNA, the CDR3 is TGTGCCACCAGCGACAGGGTCACCGGGGAGCTGTTTTTT.